This T cell receptor (beta chain) was recovered during a study of vaccination and CD4 T cells after COVID-19. Study summary: Typically, post-vaccine samples were obtained a median about 79 days after dose two, within a range of 14 to 241.

Deletions cut 8 bases from V and 5 bases from J, with 7 bases between. This CDR3 spans 12 amino acids. Germline CDR1 SEHNR, CDR2 FQNEAQ (reference sequence). The study, taken as a whole, reports: Spike mono-reactive status applied to 304 of 307 vaccine-specific clones in convalescent patients.

The sample's treatment: roughly nine-day PBMC culture with coronavirus spike peptide pools or control peptides (ViraFEST assay). Fresh medium (containing IL-2) replaced half the medium on days 3 and 7. Cultured CD4+ T cells had their DNA profiled by the Oncomine TCR Beta short-read assay. Investigators isolated genomic DNA from cultured CD4+ T cells. MiXCR, applied by TCRdb to the PCR reads, yields one record per CDR3 protein. Among 15,000 to 20,000 distinct CDR3 sequences, less than 60% were seen once, and the ten largest hold 2% to 3%. Concerning this clonotype: Antigen specificity is unknown.

The specimen was CD4+ T cells from blood, cultured in vitro, collected after SARS-CoV-2 vaccination. This clonotype was sampled from a human donor who had recovered from COVID-19. The chain couples TRBV7-9 to TRBJ2-6; D is unclear. CDR3 nucleotide sequence: TGTGCCAGCGACCTGAGGGCCAACGTCCTGACTTTC. It codes for CASDLRANVLTF.